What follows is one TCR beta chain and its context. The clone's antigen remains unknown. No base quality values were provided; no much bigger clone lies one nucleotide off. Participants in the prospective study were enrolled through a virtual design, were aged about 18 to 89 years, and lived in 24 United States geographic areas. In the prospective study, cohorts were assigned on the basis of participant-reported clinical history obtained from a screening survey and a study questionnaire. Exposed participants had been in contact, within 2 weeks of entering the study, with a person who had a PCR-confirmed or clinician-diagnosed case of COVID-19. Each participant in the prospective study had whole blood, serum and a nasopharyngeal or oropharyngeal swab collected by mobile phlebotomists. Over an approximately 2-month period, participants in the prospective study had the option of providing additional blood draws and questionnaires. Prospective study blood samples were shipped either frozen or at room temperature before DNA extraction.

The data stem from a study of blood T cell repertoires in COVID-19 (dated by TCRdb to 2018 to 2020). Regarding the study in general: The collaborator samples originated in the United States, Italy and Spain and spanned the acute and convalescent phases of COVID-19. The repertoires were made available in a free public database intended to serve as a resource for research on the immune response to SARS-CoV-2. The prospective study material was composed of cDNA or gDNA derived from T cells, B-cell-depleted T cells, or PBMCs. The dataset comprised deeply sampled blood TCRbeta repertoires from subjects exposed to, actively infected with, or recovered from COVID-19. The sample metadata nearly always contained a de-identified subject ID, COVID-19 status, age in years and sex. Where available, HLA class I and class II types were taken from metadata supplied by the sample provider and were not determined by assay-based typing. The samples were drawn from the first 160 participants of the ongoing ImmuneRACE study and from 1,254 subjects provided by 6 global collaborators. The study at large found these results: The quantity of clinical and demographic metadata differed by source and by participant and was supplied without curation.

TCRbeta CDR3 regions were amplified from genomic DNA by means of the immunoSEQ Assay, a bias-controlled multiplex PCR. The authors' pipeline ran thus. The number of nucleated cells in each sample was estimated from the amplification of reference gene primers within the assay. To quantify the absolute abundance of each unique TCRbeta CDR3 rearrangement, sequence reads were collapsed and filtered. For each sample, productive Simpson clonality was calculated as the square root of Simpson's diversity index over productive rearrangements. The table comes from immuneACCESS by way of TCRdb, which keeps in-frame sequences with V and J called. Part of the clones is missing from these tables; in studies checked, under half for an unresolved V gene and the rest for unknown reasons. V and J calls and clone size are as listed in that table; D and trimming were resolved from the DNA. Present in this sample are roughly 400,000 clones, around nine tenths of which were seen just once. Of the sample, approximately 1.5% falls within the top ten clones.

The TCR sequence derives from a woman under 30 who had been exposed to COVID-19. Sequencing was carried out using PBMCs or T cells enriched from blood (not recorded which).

The CDR3 reads as follows: CASSLGATSAMNEQFF. DNA sequence: TGTGCCAGCAGCTTAGGTGCGACTAGCGCAATGAATGAGCAGTTCTTC. The sequence is built from TRBV7-2 and TRBJ2-1, with 8 bases matching TRBD2. CDR1 and CDR2 (SGHTA, FQGNSA) derive from the germline V gene. The CDR3, from cysteine to phenylalanine, totals 16 residues. Only CDR3 DNA is held: 48 bases, read in frame from base 1. Compared with germline, V lacks 1 base and J lacks 7 bases; bases without a gene match: 9.